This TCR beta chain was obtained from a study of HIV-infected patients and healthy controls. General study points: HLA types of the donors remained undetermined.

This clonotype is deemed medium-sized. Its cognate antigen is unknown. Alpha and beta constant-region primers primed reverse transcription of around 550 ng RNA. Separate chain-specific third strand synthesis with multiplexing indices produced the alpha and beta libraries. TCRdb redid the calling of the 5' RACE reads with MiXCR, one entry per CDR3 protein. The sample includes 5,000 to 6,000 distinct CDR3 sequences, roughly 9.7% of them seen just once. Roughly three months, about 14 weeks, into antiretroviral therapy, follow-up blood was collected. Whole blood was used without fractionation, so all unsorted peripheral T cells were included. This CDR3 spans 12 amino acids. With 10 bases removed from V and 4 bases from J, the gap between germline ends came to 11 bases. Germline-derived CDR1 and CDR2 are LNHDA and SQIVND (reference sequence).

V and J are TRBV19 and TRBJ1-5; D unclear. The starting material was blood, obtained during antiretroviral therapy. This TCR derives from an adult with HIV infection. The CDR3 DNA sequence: TGTGCCACCGCGGTAGGGAATCAGCCCCAGCATTTT. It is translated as CATAVGNQPQHF.